These 15 T cell receptor beta chains originate from one sample sequenced in a study of blood T cell repertoires in COVID-19. Method: immunoSEQ multiplex PCR; TCRdb's copy keeps in-frame clones and lacks some. The table has about 78,000 clones, roughly 87% seen once. The sequencing input was peripheral blood. The receptor set was obtained from a woman aged 50 to 60 in a cohort sampled during active COVID-19.

The chain recombines TRBV2 with TRBJ1-1, with D perhaps matching TRBD1 (6 bases). This CDR3 region has 13 residues. The V and J ends lost 6 bases and 5 bases respectively, with 13 bases between them. Per the germline V gene, CDR1 is SNHLY and CDR2 is FYNNEI. DNA for the CDR3: TGTGCCAGCAGGGGCGATCAGGGGACTGAAGCTTTCTTT. As protein: CASRGDQGTEAFF.

The rearrangement links TRBV2 to TRBJ1-1; D is uncertain. The CDR3 spans 13 residues. V was trimmed by 2 bases and J by 5 bases, leaving 9 bases between them. The V gene's germline CDR1 is SNHLY and CDR2 FYNNEI. DNA of the CDR3: TGTGCCAGCAGTGAAACCCGAGAGACTGAAGCTTTCTTT. Translating it yields CASSETRETEAFF.

The V call is TRBV24-1, the J call TRBJ2-7; D call uncertain. CDR3 length: 12 amino acids. V was shortened by 1 base and J by 8 bases, with 8 bases between the two germline ends. The germline V gene has CDR1 KGHDR and CDR2 SFDVKD. The CDR3 protein is CATSDFGGQQYF. In nucleotides, the CDR3 is TGTGCCACCAGTGATTTCGGCGGCCAGCAGTACTTC.

The chain uses TRBV5-6 and TRBJ2-7, with 10 bases aligning to TRBD2. The CDR3 is made up of 17 amino acids. The V segment lost 1 base and the J segment 6 bases; nucleotides outside the gene matches: 13. Germline lookup yields CDR1 SGHDT and CDR2 YYEEEE. Written as DNA, the CDR3 is TGTGCCAGCAGCTTGTACTCGGCTAGCGGGAGTTTAAGCGAGCAGTACTTC. This sequence encodes CASSLYSASGSLSEQYF.

The chain uses TRBV24-1 and TRBJ2-6; 7 nucleotides line up with TRBD1. The CDR3 has 16 residues. Per germline, CDR1 KGHDR and CDR2 SFDVKD. The V gene end was trimmed by 4 bases and the J gene end by 2 bases; junction bases not matched to a gene: 4. Here the CDR3 DNA reads TGTGCCACCAGTGAGTACCAGGGGGCTGGGGCCAACGTCCTGACTTTC. Amino acids: CATSEYQGAGANVLTF.

V usage is TRBV5-1 and J usage is TRBJ1-6; D is possibly TRBD1 (6 bases). Germline V gene sequence: CDR1 SGHRS, CDR2 YFSETQ. V lost 4 bases and J lost 8, with 13 bases in between. This CDR3 comprises 14 residues. Here the CDR3 reads CASSPGQSDSPLHF. In nucleotides, the CDR3 is TGCGCCAGCAGCCCTGGACAGTCTGATTCACCCCTCCACTTT.

The chain combines TRBV5-1 with TRBJ2-5, with TRBD2 identical over 8 bases. Germline V lookup: CDR1 SGHRS, CDR2 YFSETQ. V was pared by 4 bases and J by 1 base, with 3 bases of the junction left unmatched. This CDR3 is 14 amino acids long. CDR3 bases: TGCGCCAGCAGCAAAGGACTAGCCCAAGAGACCCAGTACTTC. This translates into CASSKGLAQETQYF. The whole variable domain, remainder taken from reference TRBV5-1 and TRBJ2-5, is KAGVTQTPRYLIKTRGQQVTLSCSPISGHRSVSWYQQTPGQGLQFLFEYFSETQRNKGNFPGRFSGRQFSNSRSEMNVSTLELGDSALYLCASSKGLAQETQYFGPGTRLLVL.

The chain has TRBV30 and TRBJ1-6; TRBD1 matches 11 bases. The germline CDR1 and CDR2 sequences are GTSNPN and SVGIG (reference sequence). This CDR3 comprises 15 residues. The V segment lost 8 bases and the J segment 5 bases; nucleotides outside the gene matches: 8. The CDR3 DNA reads TGTGCCGCCGGACAGGGGGCGAGGGATAATTCACCCCTCCACTTT. Protein sequence: CAAGQGARDNSPLHF.

In this sample, this clone turned up a few times. The chain uses TRBV9 and TRBJ2-2; 10 bases fit TRBD1. The ends lost 3 bases at V and 5 bases at J; junction bases unmatched: 4. The CDR3 length is 15 residues. From germline, CDR1 is SGDLS and CDR2 YYNGEE. The CDR3, as DNA: TGTGCCAGCAGCGGCGGGACAGGGGAGACCGGGGAGCTGTTTTTT. As protein: CASSGGTGETGELFF.

The rearrangement uses TRBV30 and TRBJ2-2, with a tentative D call TRBD2 (5 bases). The CDR3 totals 13 residues. V shed 3 bases and J shed 8 bases, with 13 bases lying between them. Germline V gene data show CDR1 as GTSNPN and CDR2 as SVGIG (reference sequence). The CDR3 DNA sequence: TGTGCCTGGAGCCCGGGGTACGAAGGGGAGCTGTTTTTT. This sequence encodes CAWSPGYEGELFF.

The chain joins TRBV11-2 to TRBJ2-1; D gene ambiguous. CDR1 is SGHAT and CDR2 is FQNNGV in the germline V gene. V dropped 1 base and J dropped 6 bases, with 4 bases sitting between them. The CDR3 has 12 residues. The chain's CDR3 is CASSLAFNEQFF. The CDR3 bases are TGTGCCAGCAGCTTAGCTTTCAATGAGCAGTTCTTC. The full variable domain, completed using reference TRBV11-2 and TRBJ2-1, is EAGVAQSPRYKIIEKRQSVAFWCNPISGHATLYWYQQILGQGPKLLIQFQNNGVVDDSQLPKDRFSAERLKGVDSTLKIQPAKLEDSAVYLCASSLAFNEQFFGPGTRLTVL.

On this clone itself: Its ends do not fully match the called genes, so a read error is possible. This chain links TRBV23-1 with TRBJ2-1; 8 bases fit TRBD2. TRBV23-1 is placed among ORFs of uncertain function. This CDR3 region has 13 residues. The CDR3 DNA follows: TGCGCCAGCAGTCAATTGGGACTAGGACTACGTCTCTTC. Translated: CASSQLGLGLRLF.

V gene TRBV7-8 combines with J gene TRBJ2-1, with 8 bases that match TRBD2. The trim removed 3 bases at V and 10 bases at J, leaving 11 bases unmatched. The CDR3 contains 15 residues. Germline CDR1 is SGHVS and CDR2 is FQNEAQ. Here the CDR3 reads CASSFVVSGIGEQFF. The CDR3 nucleotides read TGTGCCAGCAGCTTCGTGGTTAGCGGGATAGGGGAGCAGTTCTTC.

This chain joins TRBV14 and TRBJ2-1; possible D gene TRBD1, 5 bases. V lost 2 bases and J lost 8, with 16 bases in between. The length of the CDR3 is 15 residues. Per germline, CDR1 SGHDN and CDR2 FVKESK. As DNA, the CDR3 is TGTGCCAGCAGCCAAAGGGCTGGCGCAGGGTATGAGCAGTTCTTC. Its translation: CASSQRAGAGYEQFF.

This chain uses TRBV18 with TRBJ2-7, with 8 bases lining up with TRBD1. Trimming took 3 bases from V and 2 from J; bases not matched to a gene: 6. The CDR3 loop spans 15 amino acids. Germline CDR1 reads KGHSH; CDR2 reads LQKENI. The CDR3 DNA sequence: TGTGCCAGCTCACCTGGCCAGGGGGCTCCCTACGAGCAGTACTTC. Protein: CASSPGQGAPYEQYF.